This TCR beta chain was recorded in a study of shared clonotypes between healthy human individuals. Overall study: Three CD4 naive, three CD4 memory, two CD8 naive and one CD8 memory plate were used per donor.

A remark on this clone: Its antigen is unknown.

Each sorted subset replicate got 200 ng genomic DNA, roughly 27,000 genomes. Only in-frame clones appear in the TCRdb table, and some are missing; sequencing was by immunoSEQ multiplex PCR. This table has about 2.3 million clones, approximately 95% appearing once. Germline-derived CDR1 and CDR2 are SGHRS and YFSETQ. The CDR3 is made up of 16 amino acids. Trimming shortened V by 1 base and J by 4 bases, and 17 bases separated the two germline ends. Notes on the study in general: There were few donors, and this limited the genetic and exposure-history diversity represented. Clonotype sharing across donors was expected to vary with sequencing depth.

This chain links TRBV5-1 with TRBJ1-1; a weak D match, TRBD1 (6 bases). This receptor was identified in a man aged 18 to 30 in good health. Some clones in this sample may be carry-over from other donors' samples. The sample consisted of naive CD4+ T cells from PBMCs. Subset described: CD45RA+ positively selected. The DNA for the CDR3 is TGCGCCAGCAGCTTGACACCAGACAGGTTGGCCACTGAAGCTTTCTTT. Encoded protein: CASSLTPDRLATEAFF.